The 18 T cell receptor beta chains below all came from one sample that was sequenced in a study of blood T cell repertoires in COVID-19. Repertoires were generated with immunoSEQ multiplex PCR, while TCRdb's copy carries only in-frame clones and drops some. The table records under 150,000 clones, roughly 80% of them present only once. Sequenced sample: peripheral blood. The origin of the receptors is a woman aged 40 to 50 with active or convalescent COVID-19.

In regard to this clone: One junction end does not reproduce the germline sequence, and a read error may be involved. V and J are TRBV28 and TRBJ2-5; D is perhaps TRBD2 (6 bases). The V gene's germline CDR1 is MDHEN and CDR2 SYDVKM. This CDR3 contains 13 residues. CDR3 nucleotide sequence: TGTGCCAGCAGTCTGACCTCGCCGGTTGCGGGACACTTC. It is translated as CASSLTSPVAGHF.

This rearrangement joins TRBV11-3 to TRBJ2-5, with a weak D call TRBD1 (5 bases). Deletions cut 3 bases from V and 0 bases from J, with 14 bases between. The length of the CDR3 is 16 residues. The germline gives CDR1 SGHNT, CDR2 YENEEA. The CDR3 sequence is CASSLGPGRDQETQYF. Written as DNA, the CDR3 is TGTGCCAGCAGCTTGGGGCCAGGGCGCGACCAAGAGACCCAGTACTTC.

The J gene is TRBJ1-3, the V gene TRBV3-1 (or the pseudogene TRBV3-2), with D possibly being TRBD1 (6 bases). CDR1 is LGHDT and CDR2 is YNNKEL in the germline V gene (reference sequence). V was trimmed by 4 bases and J by 0 bases, leaving 10 bases between them. There are 15 residues in the CDR3. The CDR3 DNA follows: TGTGCCAGCAGCCGGGGGCCCAGCTCTGGAAACACCATATATTTT. As protein: CASSRGPSSGNTIYF.

The chain joins TRBV28 to TRBJ2-2; tentative D call: TRBD1 (6 bases). V was shortened by 3 bases and J by 4 bases, with 12 bases between the two germline ends. The length of the CDR3 is 15 residues. CDR1 is MDHEN and CDR2 is SYDVKM in the germline V gene. The CDR3: CASSLGHLITGELFF. The CDR3 nucleotides are TGTGCCAGCAGTTTGGGACATCTGATCACCGGGGAGCTGTTTTTT.

This clone showed up just a few times. The rearrangement links TRBV30 to TRBJ1-6; TRBD1 matches at 7 bases. Germline-derived CDR1 and CDR2 are GTSNPN and SVGIG (reference sequence). Losses at the gene ends were 4 bases for V and 6 bases for J; bases not matched to a gene: 6. CDR3 length: 14 residues. The CDR3 region has the DNA TGTGCCTGGAAAACAGGGGCGACTAATTCACCCCTCCACTTT. Protein sequence: CAWKTGATNSPLHF.

CDR3 sequence: CSVVAQGLSNQPQHF. In nucleotides, the CDR3 is TGCAGCGTTGTGGCACAGGGTCTAAGCAATCAGCCCCAGCATTTT. The V gene is TRBV29-1, the J gene TRBJ1-5, with a tentative D call TRBD1 (6 bases). The ends were cut back, 4 bases at V and 1 base at J, with 14 bases in the middle. The CDR3 contains 15 residues. Germline-derived CDR1 and CDR2 are SQVTM and ANQGSEA. The whole variable domain, filled in from reference TRBV29-1 and TRBJ1-5, reads SAVISQKPSRDICQRGTSLTIQCQVDSQVTMMFWYRQQPGQSLTLIATANQGSEATYESGFVIDKFPISRPNLTFSTLTVSNMSPEDSSIYLCSVVAQGLSNQPQHFGDGTRLSIL.

V usage is TRBV24-1 and J usage is TRBJ1-5; D gene unclear. There are 16 residues in the CDR3. Germline V gives CDR1 KGHDR, CDR2 SFDVKD. V gave up 1 base and J gave up 3 bases, with 12 bases separating them. The CDR3 here is CATSDLTGSPNQPQHF. For the CDR3, the DNA is TGTGCCACCAGTGATTTAACCGGTTCGCCCAATCAGCCCCAGCATTTT.

The rearrangement links TRBV7-2 to TRBJ1-6; no reliable D call. Germline assignment: CDR1 SGHTA and CDR2 FQGNSA. The CDR3 is 13 amino acids. Trimming pared 1 base from V and 11 bases from J, leaving 9 bases between. The CDR3 here is CASSLVFSPPLHF. The DNA for the CDR3 is TGTGCCAGCAGCTTAGTTTTCTCCCCACCCCTCCACTTT.

This chain connects TRBV18 to TRBJ1-4; 8 bases are shared with TRBD1. The CDR3 spans 14 residues. Germline trimming cut 6 bases from V and 8 bases from J; bases unmatched to any gene: 8. Germline values: CDR1 KGHSH, CDR2 LQKENI. CDR3 region: CASSSTGVGEKLFF. Here the CDR3 DNA reads TGTGCCAGCTCGTCGACAGGGGTAGGAGAAAAACTGTTTTTT.

The rearrangement joins TRBV5-4 to TRBJ2-3; 9 nucleotides agree with TRBD2. Per the germline V gene, CDR1 is SGHNT and CDR2 is YYREEE (reference sequence). The CDR3 extends over 16 amino acids. Trimming removed 1 base from V and 0 bases from J; junction bases left unmatched: 3. The DNA of the CDR3 is TGTGCCAGCAGCTTGTCTAGCGGGACCAGCACAGATACGCAGTATTTT. Translation: CASSLSSGTSTDTQYF. The entire variable domain, with the rest obtained from reference TRBV5-4 and TRBJ2-3, is as follows: ETGVTQSPTHLIKTRGQQVTLRCSSQSGHNTVSWYQQALGQGPQFIFQYYREEENGRGNFPPRFSGLQFPNYSSELNVNALELDDSALYLCASSLSSGTSTDTQYFGPGTRLTVL.

The chain uses TRBV6-5 and TRBJ2-7; D might be TRBD1 (6 bases). CDR3 length equals 14 residues. The V and J ends lost 7 bases and 4 bases respectively, with 17 bases between them. Germline CDR1 reads MNHEY; CDR2 reads SVGAGI. As DNA, the CDR3 is TGTGCCAGCACCTCAAAAGGGGGATTATACGAGCAGTACTTC. Translation: CASTSKGGLYEQYF.

The genes are TRBV14 and TRBJ1-2; weak D call: TRBD1 (6 bases). Trimming took off 4 bases at V and 2 bases at J, with 11 bases between the two ends. Per the germline V gene, CDR1 is SGHDN and CDR2 is FVKESK. The CDR3 loop spans 14 amino acids. CDR3 sequence: CASSPGTLNYGYTF. The DNA of the CDR3 is TGTGCCAGCAGCCCCGGGACACTGAACTATGGCTACACCTTC.

The chain is built from TRBV19 and TRBJ1-3; no firm D call. V lost 4 bases and J 4 bases, leaving 20 bases between the germline ends. There are 17 residues in the CDR3. The germline V gene has CDR1 LNHDA and CDR2 SQIVND (reference sequence). The CDR3 sequence: CASSTLQGNAGGNTIYF. In nucleotides, the CDR3 is TGTGCCAGTAGTACATTGCAAGGGAACGCGGGCGGAAACACCATATATTTT.

This clone was found once. The chain carries TRBV28 and TRBJ2-2; D perhaps matches TRBD2 (6 bases). Between the trimmed V and J ends, which lost 7 bases and 3 bases, there was a span of 27 bases. Germline-derived CDR1 and CDR2 are MDHEN and SYDVKM. CDR3 size: 19 residues. CDR3 sequence: CASTVTGDWGDTYTGELFF. CDR3 DNA sequence: TGTGCCAGCACCGTTACGGGGGACTGGGGAGACACTTACACCGGGGAGCTGTTTTTT.

The chain combines TRBV27 with TRBJ2-3; D gene unclear. CDR1 is MNHEY, CDR2 SMNVEV, per germline (reference sequence). The CDR3 contains 13 residues. Trimming removed 3 bases from V and 4 bases from J, with 8 bases in between. CDR3 nucleotide sequence: TGTGCCAGCAGTTTTGGAGCCCCAGATACGCAGTATTTT. This translates into CASSFGAPDTQYF.

The V gene is TRBV18, the J gene TRBJ1-6; 9 bases are a match to TRBD1. The CDR3 contains 18 residues. The ends lost 3 bases at V and 8 bases at J; junction bases unmatched: 14. Germline loops: CDR1 KGHSH, CDR2 LQKENI. The CDR3 coding sequence is TGTGCCAGCTCACCCCTTAGGTGGGGACAGGGCTCCGATTCACCCCTCCACTTT. Protein product: CASSPLRWGQGSDSPLHF.

The V gene is TRBV11-2, the J gene TRBJ1-1, with a tentative D call TRBD1 (6 bases). V was clipped by 1 base and J by 1 base, with 10 bases between them. Germline V CDR1 and CDR2: SGHAT, FQNNGV. This CDR3 comprises 15 residues. CDR3 sequence (DNA): TGTGCCAGCAGCTTAGCGGGCAGGGGGAACACTGAAGCTTTCTTT. Translated, it gives CASSLAGRGNTEAFF.

This chain uses TRBV21-1 with TRBJ1-5. TRBV21-1 is described as a pseudogene. The CDR3 contains 15 residues. DNA for the CDR3: TGTGCCAGCAGCAATCGTTCGGGTAGCAATCAGCCCCAGCATTTT. This encodes CASSNRSGSNQPQHF.